The 21 T cell receptor beta chains below were found in one sample sequenced in a study of T-cell reconstitution after alpha-beta-depleted transplantation in children (dated by TCRdb to 2016 to 2018). The sample's treatment or condition, from its label and the paper: allogeneic hematopoietic cell transplantation with graft depleted of TCRalphabeta T cells and CD19 B cells. Library method: PCR. The sample was run on an Illumina HiSeq 2500. TCR library preparation used molecular barcoding, with unique molecular identifiers applied to normalize quantification of the TCRbeta repertoire. Clones were called with MiXCR by TCRdb after fastp trimmed the public reads at Q25, and only in-frame beta chains were retained. All rows with the same CDR3 protein become a single entry with the most common DNA and genes. The sample has over 450,000 distinct CDR3 sequences on record, under 12% of them singletons. 2% of the sample is taken by the ten largest.

Here the sequenced sample was PBMCs, taken before TCRalphabeta/CD19-depleted stem cell transplant. These receptors were collected from a child between 2 and 9 years old with inherited bone marrow failure, due to receive a stem cell transplant.

The table lists this clonotype with many counts. The chain recombines TRBV2 with TRBJ2-7, with 7 bases matching TRBD1. Per germline, CDR1 SNHLY and CDR2 FYNNEI. V lost 7 bases and J lost 0; bases outside the gene matches: 6. The CDR3 is made up of 14 amino acids. CDR3 in amino acids: CASTRTGISYEQYF. The DNA for the CDR3 is TGTGCCAGCACCCGGACAGGAATCTCCTACGAGCAGTACTTC.

About this clonotype itself: This could be a read error, since a much larger clone is one nucleotide away. The rearrangement uses TRBV10-2 and TRBJ2-7, with D uncertain. Trimming removed 8 bases at V and 1 base at J, with 21 bases between. The CDR3 contains 16 residues. Germline V CDR1 and CDR2: WSHSY, SAAADI. CDR3 nucleotide sequence: TGCGCCAGCCACCACCCCAGACATCTTGGTTCCTACGAGCAGTACTTC. Translation gives CASHHPRHLGSYEQYF.

This clonotype has a count of ten or more. The rearrangement joins TRBV6-5 to TRBJ1-5; TRBD1 is a possible D gene (6 bases). Trimming left V 7 bases short and J 9 bases short, with 16 bases between. This CDR3 comprises 13 residues. Germline values: CDR1 MNHEY, CDR2 SVGAGI. CDR3 bases: TGTGCCAGCACCCTCGAGGGGGAAGGGCCCCAGCATTTT. This translates into CASTLEGEGPQHF.

In its sample, this clonotype was seen many times. This CDR3 reads CASSPIVHRRGYTYEQYF. CDR3 nucleotide sequence: TGTGCCAGCAGTCCCATAGTTCATCGAAGGGGGTACACCTACGAGCAGTACTTC. The chain carries TRBV27 and TRBJ2-7; D might be TRBD1 (6 bases). From germline, CDR1 is MNHEY and CDR2 SMNVEV (reference sequence). The CDR3 length is 18 residues. V shed 5 bases and J shed 2 bases, with 25 bases lying between them.

This clonotype showed up many times. The V gene is TRBV20-1, the J gene TRBJ2-1, with 8 nucleotides matching TRBD2. The ends lost 7 bases at V and 5 bases at J; junction bases unmatched: 10. In germline, CDR1 is DFQATT, CDR2 SNEGSKA (reference sequence). The CDR3 has 14 amino acids. The CDR3 DNA reads TGCAGTGGAGCCCCTTACGGGAGGGACAATGAGCAGTTCTTC. This codes for CSGAPYGRDNEQFF.

The J gene is TRBJ2-1, the V gene TRBV28; 9 bases map to TRBD2. The germline CDR1 and CDR2 sequences are MDHEN and SYDVKM. The CDR3 contains 14 residues. V shed 6 bases and J 8 bases; nucleotides not matched to a gene: 8. This chain's CDR3 is CASSTGREGHEQFF. Written as DNA, the CDR3 is TGTGCCAGCAGCACTGGGCGGGAGGGCCATGAGCAGTTCTTC.

This clonotype was recorded a few times. The genes are TRBV28 and TRBJ1-5; no clear D. Trimming cost V 5 bases and J 3 bases, with 20 bases left between them. The germline V gene encodes CDR1 MDHEN and CDR2 SYDVKM. The CDR3 runs to 17 residues. CDR3 in DNA: TGTGCCAGCAGTCCGTCGCCTTTACGGGTCTCCAATCAGCCCCAGCATTTT. This translates into CASSPSPLRVSNQPQHF. Combining the CDR3 with reference TRBV28 and TRBJ1-5 gives the whole variable domain DVKVTQSSRYLVKRTGEKVFLECVQDMDHENMFWYRQDPGLGLRLIYFSYDVKMKEKGDIPEGYSVSREKKERFSLILESASTNQTSMYLCASSPSPLRVSNQPQHFGDGTRLSIL.

This clonotype was recorded at least ten times. The chain's CDR3 is CAILEGGYNEQFF. CDR3 DNA sequence: TGTGCCATCCTAGAAGGGGGATACAATGAGCAGTTCTTC. The chain has TRBV10-3 and TRBJ2-1; TRBD1 is a possible D gene (6 bases). The CDR3 is made up of 13 amino acids. Between the trimmed V and J ends, which lost 8 bases and 4 bases, there was a span of 12 bases. Germline CDR1 ENHRY, CDR2 SYGVKD.

This clonotype has a count of ten or more. The rearrangement joins TRBV5-8 to TRBJ2-2; 10 bases line up with TRBD2. Germline values: CDR1 SGHTS, CDR2 YDEGEE. V gave up 1 base and J gave up 7 bases; unmatched junction bases: 10. This CDR3 comprises 17 residues. The CDR3 spells CASSLSALAGEHGELFF. DNA of the CDR3: TGTGCCAGCAGCTTGTCTGCCCTAGCGGGAGAACACGGGGAGCTGTTTTTT.

This clonotype came up many times. This chain joins TRBV5-4 and TRBJ2-3; 8 nucleotides align to TRBD2. Germline-derived CDR1 and CDR2 are SGHNT and YYREEE (reference sequence). The CDR3 sequence is 14 residues long. V trimming: 3 bases; J trimming: 2 bases; junction bases outside the gene matches: 2. The CDR3 DNA follows: TGTGCCAGCAGCTATAGCGGGGTCACAGATACGCAGTATTTT. Its translation: CASSYSGVTDTQYF.

Details on this clonotype: Given a much more abundant clone one base away, this may be a read error. The rearrangement links TRBV12-3 or TRBV12-4 to TRBJ2-3; perhaps TRBD1 as D (6 bases). The CDR3 contains 13 residues. V gave up 7 bases and J gave up 8 bases, with 16 bases separating them. CDR3 region: CASMGRDKGTQYF. In nucleotides, the CDR3 is TGTGCCAGCATGGGCAGGGACAAGGGTACGCAGTATTTT.

This clonotype was seen repeatedly, ten times or more. The CDR3 sequence is CASSFTGGPYNEQFF. CDR3 sequence (DNA): TGTGCCAGCAGCTTCACGGGAGGCCCCTACAATGAGCAGTTCTTC. This chain links TRBV5-6 with TRBJ2-1, with 7 bases aligning to TRBD2. Per germline, CDR1 SGHDT and CDR2 YYEEEE. The CDR3 is 15 residues long. Trimming took 2 bases from V and 2 from J; bases not matched to a gene: 4.

This clonotype was counted many times. The CDR3 protein is CATSDLPGEEQFF. In nucleotides, the CDR3 is TGTGCCACCAGTGATTTGCCGGGAGAGGAGCAGTTCTTC. This chain uses TRBV24-1 with TRBJ2-1, with a tentative D call TRBD2 (6 bases). CDR3 length: 13 amino acids. Germline values: CDR1 KGHDR, CDR2 SFDVKD. The V gene lost 0 bases and the J gene lost 10 bases, with 9 bases spanning the gap.

This clonotype was counted a few times. The gene calls are TRBV19 and TRBJ1-2, with unresolved D. The germline V and J ends were trimmed by 5 bases and 3 bases, with 13 bases remaining between them. CDR3 length: 14 residues. Germline loops: CDR1 LNHDA, CDR2 SQIVND (reference sequence). The CDR3 here is CASSEAVFDYGYTF. The CDR3 nucleotides are TGTGCCAGTAGTGAGGCGGTGTTCGACTATGGCTACACCTTC. Filled out from reference TRBV19 and TRBJ1-2, the complete variable domain reads DGGITQSPKYLFRKEGQNVTLSCEQNLNHDAMYWYRQDPGQGLRLIYYSQIVNDFQKGDIAEGYSVSREKKESFPLTVTSAQKNPTAFYLCASSEAVFDYGYTFGSGTRLTVV.

This clonotype has ten or more counts. The V gene is TRBV20-1, the J gene TRBJ2-3; D is unresolved. The CDR3 extends over 12 amino acids. The V gene's germline CDR1 is DFQATT and CDR2 SNEGSKA (reference sequence). The CDR3 region has the DNA TGCAGCCCCACCGCGGGCACAGATACGCAGTATTTT. Amino acid sequence: CSPTAGTDTQYF.

The chain recombines TRBV7-8 with TRBJ2-7, with D possibly being TRBD2 (6 bases). Trimming removed 5 bases at V and 2 bases at J, with 16 bases between. CDR3 length equals 15 residues. CDR1 is SGHVS and CDR2 is FQNEAQ in the germline V gene. The DNA of the CDR3 is TGTGCCAGCAGCCCGGCCCGCGGGACGCCCTACGAGCAGTACTTC. It codes for CASSPARGTPYEQYF.

V is TRBV27 and J is TRBJ2-7; D remains unclear. The CDR3 contains 16 residues. V shed 5 bases and J shed 0 bases, with 17 bases lying between them. Germline assignment: CDR1 MNHEY and CDR2 SMNVEV (reference sequence). The CDR3 DNA follows: TGTGCCAGCAGTCCGCTCCCGATCATCAGCTCCTACGAGCAGTACTTC. Protein: CASSPLPIISSYEQYF.

This clonotype was recorded many times. The gene calls are TRBV7-8 and TRBJ1-4; tentatively, D is TRBD1 (6 bases). Germline V CDR1 and CDR2: SGHVS, FQNEAQ. The CDR3 sequence is 14 residues long. The V gene lost 3 bases and the J gene lost 7 bases, with 12 bases spanning the gap. The CDR3 is CASSFRDIGEKLFF. The CDR3 DNA reads as TGTGCCAGCAGCTTTCGGGACATCGGTGAAAAACTGTTTTTT. Looking up the rest from reference TRBV7-8 and TRBJ1-4 gives the full variable domain: GAGVSQSPRYKVAKRGQDVALRCDPISGHVSLFWYQQALGQGPEFLTYFQNEAQLDKSGLPSDRFFAERPEGSVSTLKIQRTQQEDSAVYLCASSFRDIGEKLFFGSGTQLSVL.

This clonotype was picked up many times. V usage is TRBV20-1 and J usage is TRBJ2-3; TRBD2 matches 8 bases. The CDR3 spans 15 residues. V lost 1 base and J lost 3; bases outside the gene matches: 6. Looked up from germline, CDR1 is DFQATT and CDR2 is SNEGSKA (reference sequence). CDR3 in amino acids: CSARAWREVTDTQYF. In DNA, the CDR3 is TGCAGTGCTAGAGCATGGCGGGAGGTTACAGATACGCAGTATTTT.

V usage is TRBV20-1 and J usage is TRBJ2-1; 9 bases fit TRBD2. CDR1 and CDR2 (germline): DFQATT, SNEGSKA (reference sequence). With V trimmed by 7 bases and J by 4 bases, 8 bases remained unmatched. The CDR3 is 14 amino acids. The CDR3 region has the DNA TGCAGTGTTCTCGCGGGAGGGTCGTACAATGAGCAGTTCTTC. Protein: CSVLAGGSYNEQFF.

This clonotype came up many times. CDR3 coding DNA: TGTGCCAGCAGCTATTCCCAGGGGGTCTACGAGCAGTACTTC. Its translation: CASSYSQGVYEQYF. The chain joins TRBV7-9 to TRBJ2-7; 7 bases line up with TRBD1. The CDR3 extends over 14 amino acids. The V and J ends lost 4 bases and 3 bases, in that order; junction bases with no gene match: 6. The germline CDR1 and CDR2 sequences are SEHNR and FQNEAQ (reference sequence).